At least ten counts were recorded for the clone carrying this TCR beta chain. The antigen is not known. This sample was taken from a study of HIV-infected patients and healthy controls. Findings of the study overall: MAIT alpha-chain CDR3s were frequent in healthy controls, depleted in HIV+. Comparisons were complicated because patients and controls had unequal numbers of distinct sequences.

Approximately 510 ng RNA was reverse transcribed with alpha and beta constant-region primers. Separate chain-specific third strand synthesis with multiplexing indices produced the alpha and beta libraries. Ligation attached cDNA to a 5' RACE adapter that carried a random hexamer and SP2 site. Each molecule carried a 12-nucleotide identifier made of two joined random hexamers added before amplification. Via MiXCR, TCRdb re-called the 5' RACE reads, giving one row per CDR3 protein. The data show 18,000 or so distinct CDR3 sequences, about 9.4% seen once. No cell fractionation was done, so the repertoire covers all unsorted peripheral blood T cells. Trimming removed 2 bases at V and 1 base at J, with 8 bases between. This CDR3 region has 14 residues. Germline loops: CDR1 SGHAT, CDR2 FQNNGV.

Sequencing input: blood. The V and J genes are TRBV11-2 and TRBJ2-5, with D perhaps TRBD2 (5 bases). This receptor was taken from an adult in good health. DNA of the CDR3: TGTGCCAGCAGCTTAAACGAGGGCCAAGAGACCCAGTACTTC. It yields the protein CASSLNEGQETQYF.